This TCR beta chain appears in the sequencing data of a study of shared clonotypes between healthy human individuals. Assay: immunoSEQ multiplex PCR; the TCRdb copy retains only in-frame clones and omits some. The table has 1,500,000 or so clones, about 98.5% seen once. V lost 2 bases and J lost 4, with 17 bases in between. CDR1 MGHDK and CDR2 SYGVNS come from the germline V gene. The CDR3 totals 16 residues. The sequenced material came from naive CD4+ T cells sorted from blood. Specified subset: CD45RA+ positively selected. The chain combines TRBV25-1 with TRBJ1-1; tentatively, D is TRBD1 (5 bases). The receptor's source is a man aged 30 to 39 in good health. The chain's CDR3 is CASSERRAGPGTEAFF. In DNA form, the CDR3 reads TGTGCCAGCAGTGAAAGGAGGGCAGGGCCCGGCACTGAAGCTTTCTTT. The variable domain in full, with the rest retrieved from reference TRBV25-1 and TRBJ1-1, is EADIYQTPRYLVIGTGKKITLECSQTMGHDKMYWYQQDPGMELHLIHYSYGVNSTEKGDLSSESTVSRIRTEHFPLTLESARPSHTSQYLCASSERRAGPGTEAFFGQGTRLTVV.